This T cell receptor beta chain was captured by sequencing in a study of T cells in Graves' hyperthyroidism and ophthalmopathy. Overall study: The blood sample was taken at first diagnosis, before treatment began.

As to this clonotype: Its antigen remains unidentified.

The source material, RNA transcripts, was used to amplify TCR beta CDR3 regions. TCR CDR3 underwent first-round RT-PCR with the HTBI primer set. TCRdb passed the multiplex PCR reads through MiXCR, listing each CDR3 protein once. The sample carries more than 300,000 distinct CDR3 sequences, about 15% recorded once. Each diagnosis drew on symptoms, thyroxine, TRAb, thyroid ultrasound and orbital computed tomography findings. The CDR3 contains 16 residues. CDR1 is SGHRS and CDR2 is YFSETQ in the germline V gene. Trimming removed 0 bases from V and 4 bases from J; junction bases left unmatched: 6. Study findings and constraints: Clonotypes that were expanded in thyroid above 0.001 mostly appeared in blood too.

The chain links TRBV5-1 to TRBJ2-3; 9 bases agree with TRBD1. The clonotype was recovered from a woman in her fifties or sixties with Graves' hyperthyroidism. Specimen: blood. CDR3 DNA sequence: TGCGCCAGCAGCTTGGAACAGGGGGCGAGGGCAGATACGCAGTATTTT. This codes for CASSLEQGARADTQYF.